This TCR beta chain was sequenced for a study of cytomegalovirus exposure and HLA in healthy donors (dated by TCRdb to the late 2010s). Regarding the research as a whole: In an earlier analysis of around 540 of the donors, 276 Gb of sequence data and just under 120 million unique TCR beta sequences from about 179 million T cells were reported. Every discovery cohort repertoire had been produced on one sequencing platform. Along with the approximately 620-subject first cohort, a separate validation cohort of over a hundred different subjects was used. Typing coverage varied by locus: about 629-630 donors for A, B, C, DRB1 and DQB1; approximately 500 for DQA1; approximately 610 for DPA1; under 490 for DPB1. Class I and class II HLA loci were covered by the typing at four-digit resolution. Rather than using new phenotypic data, the later analysis identified candidate immune exposures from TCR beta sequences and from how often those sequences occurred across donors. A later genetic analysis took genome-wide SNP genotypes for about 60% of the roughly 670 donors and used that subset as a discovery cohort. A later analysis re-examined previously published TCR beta repertoires from over 500 donors and added high-resolution HLA genotyping to investigate patterns of TCR occurrence. An early release covering just under 650 HLA-typed donors comprised about 310 gigabases of sequencing data and around 80 million unique TCR sequences. Alongside the repertoire data, information on donor age, sex, ethnicity and CMV serostatus was compiled. In an earlier analysis of 587 of the donors, high-throughput TCR beta sequencing was used to judge whether each TCR beta V gene segment behaved as functional or pseudogenic. The genetic ancestry cluster associated with self-reported Caucasian donors included over 65% of the roughly 360 genotyped donors. The aim of the study was to test whether cataloging public T cell receptors could identify signatures of past pathogen exposure. Among some 400 genotyped donors of the cohort, an average of roughly 230,000 unique TCR beta nucleotide sequences was sequenced per donor, of which roughly 18% were non-productive. The study profiled the T cell repertoires of about 640 subjects by immunosequencing and related them to cytomegalovirus serostatus. Four to six DR-DQ haplotypes were handled as single units for association and clustering, since linkage in the cohort was strong. To predict cytomegalovirus infection status, the study combined high-throughput TCR immunosequencing, statistical association of individual TCRs with disease status, and machine learning.

The investigation overall reported the following: Sequencing depth was assumed to be roughly uniform across donors in the presence/absence analyses, though that assumption may not hold. A later analysis reported that several top co-occurrence clusters appeared linked to parvovirus B19, influenza, CMV and Epstein-Barr virus. A further reported finding was that TCR beta sequences accurately predicted the HLA-A and HLA-B alleles for most subjects in the first cohort. A later genetic analysis reported fewer N-insertions in productive TCRs among donors in an Asian-associated ancestry cluster than the approximately 670-donor mean. Approximately 16 rarely observed V segments, including chromosome 9 orphons, were excluded from the earlier analysis of some 590 of the donors because counts were too low. Because HLA typing was unavailable for some donors at each locus, only the typed subset was used in association tests. The only immune exposure information available for the cohort was CMV serostatus. Some IMGT-functional V segments, including TRBV6-2 and TRBV6-3, could not be distinguished by the 87-base-pair reads and were therefore excluded. According to a later analysis, TCR association rates differed among HLA loci, with DRB1 alleles showing the most associated TCRs and HLA-C alleles showing the fewest. An earlier analysis of roughly 570 of the donors showed that most TCR beta V segments appeared in productive rearrangements either about 90% or about 30% of the time, which broadly matched IMGT annotations. In a later analysis, most CMV-associated TCR beta chains were found to appear HLA-restricted, with HLA associations seemingly driven largely by CMV exposure. The study gave a list of around 170 TCR beta chains associated with cytomegalovirus. Linkage disequilibrium might explain the correlated functional status among segregating V segments, but an unknown experimental factor could not be ruled out. The cohort was sequenced for TCR beta chains only, and without alpha or paired-chain data the features that could be detected were limited. Specific HLA alleles were associated with 18,000 or so TCR beta sequences at a false discovery rate of 0.05 in a later analysis. In vitro tests confirmed that three of the cytomegalovirus-associated TCR beta chains recognize cytomegalovirus antigens. When HLA alleles, especially DR and DQ, strongly co-occurred, attributing TCR associations to individual alleles was difficult. It was suggested by the authors that the approach could potentially be generalized to other disease states and immunological phenotypes. An association between a missense DCLRE1C variant and V-gene and J-gene trimming of TCR beta chains was found in a later genetic analysis and replicated in an independent cohort. A cluster of highly shared sequence variants was judged likely to represent a technical artifact of the sequencing pipeline. In both the original and validation cohorts, the classifier was reported to diagnose cytomegalovirus status with high specificity and sensitivity. In a later analysis, HLA-associated TCR beta chains showed more clonal expansion and lower generation probabilities than non-associated chains that were equally common. While some public TCRs were present in many individuals, most TCR sequences turned up only very rarely across donors.

The cohort was made up of roughly 670 healthy bone marrow donors. At the time of sampling, all cohort members were nominally healthy, though unrecorded immune exposures were likely present. The donor tested CMV seropositive, placing the donor among the approximately 290 seropositive members of the cohort. A peripheral blood sample was provided by each donor, and peripheral blood mononuclear cells were used for TCR beta sequencing. The Qiagen DNeasy Blood Extraction Kit was used to extract genomic DNA from the blood cell samples. For CDR1 and CDR2, the germline V gene (reference sequence) lists SGHNT and YYREEE. The CDR3 measures 13 amino acids from cysteine to phenylalanine. Only CDR3 DNA remains: 39 bases, in frame from the first base. The germline ends are 9 bases apart after V is trimmed by 5 bases and J by 1 base. Turning to this clone: Its binding antigen is unknown. Base quality data are lacking; no much larger clone is found one base away.

Library preparation used the immunoSEQ multiplex PCR assay. A mixture of 60 forward primers for TCR Vbeta segments and 13 reverse primers for TCR Jbeta segments was used in the multiplex PCR. Amplification of the CDR3 region of rearranged TCR beta genes was performed with a multiplex PCR assay on genomic DNA. The amplified TCR beta libraries were sequenced on the Illumina HiSeq System as 87-base-pair reads. Per the original workflow: In a later analysis, 70 million to 95 million unique TCR beta chains were counted across the 650 to 700 repertoires, and around 11 million of these chains were shared by at least two donors. To remove PCR and sequencing errors, raw reads were error-corrected and collapsed into unique sequences using a nearest-neighbor algorithm that merged closely related sequences. CDR3 sequences were aligned to IMGT reference sequences to assign V, D and J gene segments. For a sequence to be retained, at least a six-nucleotide match to both a V gene segment and a J gene segment was required. A rearrangement was called productive if the CDR3 had no stop codons and remained in frame with V and J, and every other rearrangement was called non-productive. Following IMGT convention, CDR3 was defined as the stretch from the second conserved V-encoded cysteine up to the conserved J-encoded phenylalanine. The earlier analysis of about 610 of the donors excluded sequences that lacked an unambiguous match to a single V gene segment. An earlier analysis of 587 of the donors called V segments functional above 56.7% productive rearrangements and segregating when the between-donor standard deviation exceeded 5%. To diagnose cytomegalovirus status from the catalog of TCR beta chain sequences, a statistical classification framework was built. V and J gene assignment, in a later analysis, came from comparing TCR nucleotide sequences with IMGT/GENE-DB human TR gene sequences. In a later analysis, CDR3 sequences and most-parsimonious VDJ recombination scenarios were assigned using the TCRdist pipeline. A later analysis defined each TCR beta chain by its CDR3 amino acid sequence plus V-gene family, and excluded reads lacking a unique V-gene family. In a later analysis, around 650 highly shared, low-generation-probability nucleotide sequences were removed to address suspected cross-contamination and a sequencing artifact. In a later analysis, a clonal expansion index was calculated for each public chain from normalized within-repertoire ranks of inferred template counts. Generation probabilities in a later analysis came from a VDJ recombination model fitted to out-of-frame rearrangements, and those results were checked against IGoR. In a later analysis, TCR-TCR, TCR-HLA and TCR-CMV co-occurrence was scored with hypergeometric tests, and a repertoire-size bias correction was applied to TCR pairs. False discovery rates were estimated in a later analysis by permuting HLA or CMV assignments 20 times. In a later analysis, co-occurring TCRs were grouped using DBSCAN, with TCRdist sequence similarity added in when clustering inside HLA-allele-positive subsets. Repertoires with fewer than 30,000 or more than 120,000 public chains, plus five repertoires with anomalous nucleotide sharing, were excluded from co-occurrence clustering. Held by TCRdb, this immuneACCESS table contains in-frame sequences only and omits some clones. Under half of the omission traces to an unresolved V gene where checked; the cause of the rest is unknown. From that table come the V and J calls and clone size; the DNA was used to work out D and trimming. This sample comprises roughly 72,000 clones, 60% to 80% of them detected only once. Around 22% of the sample is held by the ten biggest clonotypes.

This TCR was sampled from a middle-aged woman in good health and CMV-seropositive. The specimen was PBMCs. The chain is assembled from TRBV5-4 and TRBJ2-5; no D segment can be confidently identified. The nucleotides read TGTGCCAGCAGTGAACAGTCCCAAGAGACCCAGTACTTC. This translates into CASSEQSQETQYF.